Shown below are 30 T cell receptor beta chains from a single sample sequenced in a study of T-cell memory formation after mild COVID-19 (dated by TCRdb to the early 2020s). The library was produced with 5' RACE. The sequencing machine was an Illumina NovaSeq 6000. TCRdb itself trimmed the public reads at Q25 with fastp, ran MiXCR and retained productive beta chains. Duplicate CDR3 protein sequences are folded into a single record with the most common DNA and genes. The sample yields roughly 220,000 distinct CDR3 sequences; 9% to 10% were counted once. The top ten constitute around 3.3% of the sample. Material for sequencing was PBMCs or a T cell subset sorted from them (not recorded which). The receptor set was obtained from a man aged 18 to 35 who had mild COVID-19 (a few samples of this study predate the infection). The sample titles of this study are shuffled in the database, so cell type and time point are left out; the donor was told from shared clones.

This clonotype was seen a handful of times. The CDR3 sequence: CASSWGEWGVAEAFF. CDR3 sequence (DNA): TGCGCCAGCAGCTGGGGGGAGTGGGGTGTCGCTGAAGCTTTCTTT. This chain uses TRBV5-1 with TRBJ1-1; D is possibly TRBD1 (5 bases). The ends were cut back, 3 bases at V and 6 bases at J, with 18 bases in the middle. CDR1 is SGHRS, CDR2 YFSETQ, per germline. This CDR3 has 15 amino acids.

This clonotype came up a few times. The CDR3 region is CASSRDWGWDNEQFF. CDR3 DNA: TGTGCCAGCAGTCGGGACTGGGGGTGGGACAATGAGCAGTTCTTC. The chain is built from TRBV6-5 and TRBJ2-1, with D maybe TRBD2 (6 bases). V was trimmed by 5 bases and J by 5 bases, leaving 16 bases between them. This CDR3 spans 15 amino acids. Germline V gene sequence: CDR1 MNHEY, CDR2 SVGAGI.

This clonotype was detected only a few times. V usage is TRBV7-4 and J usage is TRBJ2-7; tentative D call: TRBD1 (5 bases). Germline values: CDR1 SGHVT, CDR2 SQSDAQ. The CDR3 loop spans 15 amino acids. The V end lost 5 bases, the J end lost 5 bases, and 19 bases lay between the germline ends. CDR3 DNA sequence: TGTGCCAGCAGCGCCCAGGCCAGGGAACCCGACGAGCAGTACGTC. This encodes CASSAQAREPDEQYV.

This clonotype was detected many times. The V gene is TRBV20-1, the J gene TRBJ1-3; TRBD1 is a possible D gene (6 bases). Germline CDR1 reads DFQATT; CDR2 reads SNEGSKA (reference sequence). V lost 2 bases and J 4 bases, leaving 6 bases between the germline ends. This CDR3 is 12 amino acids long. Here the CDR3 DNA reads TGCAGTGCTAGACAGGGGGGAAACACCATATATTTT. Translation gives CSARQGGNTIYF.

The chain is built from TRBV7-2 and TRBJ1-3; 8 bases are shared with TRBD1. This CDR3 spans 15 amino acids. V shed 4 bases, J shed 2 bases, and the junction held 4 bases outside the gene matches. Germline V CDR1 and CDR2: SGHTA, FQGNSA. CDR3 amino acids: CASSSRTGTGNTIYF. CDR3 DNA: TGTGCCAGCAGCTCAAGGACAGGGACTGGAAACACCATATATTTT.

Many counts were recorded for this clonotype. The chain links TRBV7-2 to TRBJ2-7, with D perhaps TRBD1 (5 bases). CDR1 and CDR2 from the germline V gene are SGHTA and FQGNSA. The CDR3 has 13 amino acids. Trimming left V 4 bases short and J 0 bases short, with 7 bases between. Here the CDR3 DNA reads TGTGCCAGCAGCTACGACAGCTCCTACGAGCAGTACTTC. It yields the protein CASSYDSSYEQYF.

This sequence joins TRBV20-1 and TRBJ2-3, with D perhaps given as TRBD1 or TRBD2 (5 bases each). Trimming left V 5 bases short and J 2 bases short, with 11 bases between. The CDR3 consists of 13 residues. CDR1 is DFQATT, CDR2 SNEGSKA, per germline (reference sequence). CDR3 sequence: CSAWDRYTDTQYF. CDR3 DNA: TGCAGTGCTTGGGACCGATACACAGATACGCAGTATTTT.

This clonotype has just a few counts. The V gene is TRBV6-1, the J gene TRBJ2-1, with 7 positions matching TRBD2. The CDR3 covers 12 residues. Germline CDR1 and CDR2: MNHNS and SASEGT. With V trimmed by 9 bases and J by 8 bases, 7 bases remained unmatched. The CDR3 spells CARGGGVDEQFF. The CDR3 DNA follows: TGTGCCAGAGGCGGGGGAGTCGATGAGCAGTTCTTC.

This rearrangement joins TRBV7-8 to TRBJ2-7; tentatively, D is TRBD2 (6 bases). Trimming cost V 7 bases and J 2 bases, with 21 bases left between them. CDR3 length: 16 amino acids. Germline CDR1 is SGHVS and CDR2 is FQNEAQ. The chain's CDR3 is CASTVSPGLSTYEQYF. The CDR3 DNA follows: TGTGCCAGCACCGTTTCCCCGGGACTTAGTACCTACGAGCAGTACTTC. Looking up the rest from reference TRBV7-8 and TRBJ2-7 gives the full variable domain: GAGVSQSPRYKVAKRGQDVALRCDPISGHVSLFWYQQALGQGPEFLTYFQNEAQLDKSGLPSDRFFAERPEGSVSTLKIQRTQQEDSAVYLCASTVSPGLSTYEQYFGPGTRLTVT.

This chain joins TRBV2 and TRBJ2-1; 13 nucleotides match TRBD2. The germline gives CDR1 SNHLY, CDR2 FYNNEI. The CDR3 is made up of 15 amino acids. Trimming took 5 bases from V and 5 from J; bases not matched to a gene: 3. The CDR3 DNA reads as TGTGCCAGCAGTTATACTAGCGGGGGGGACAATGAGCAGTTCTTC. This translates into CASSYTSGGDNEQFF. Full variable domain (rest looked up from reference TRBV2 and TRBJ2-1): EPEVTQTPSHQVTQMGQEVILRCVPISNHLYFYWYRQILGQKVEFLVSFYNNEISEKSEIFDDQFSVERPDGSNFTLKIRSTKLEDSAMYFCASSYTSGGDNEQFFGPGTRLTVL.

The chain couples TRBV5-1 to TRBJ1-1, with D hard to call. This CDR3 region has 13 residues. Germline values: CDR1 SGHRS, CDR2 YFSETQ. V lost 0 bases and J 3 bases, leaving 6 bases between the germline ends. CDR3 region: CASSLEMDTEAFF. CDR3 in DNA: TGCGCCAGCAGCTTGGAGATGGACACTGAAGCTTTCTTT.

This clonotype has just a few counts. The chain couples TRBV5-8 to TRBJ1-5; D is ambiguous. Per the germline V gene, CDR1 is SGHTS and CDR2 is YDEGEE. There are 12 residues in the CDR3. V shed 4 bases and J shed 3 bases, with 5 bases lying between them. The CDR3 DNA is TGTGCCAGCAGCCGGGACAATCAGCCCCAGCATTTT. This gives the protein CASSRDNQPQHF.

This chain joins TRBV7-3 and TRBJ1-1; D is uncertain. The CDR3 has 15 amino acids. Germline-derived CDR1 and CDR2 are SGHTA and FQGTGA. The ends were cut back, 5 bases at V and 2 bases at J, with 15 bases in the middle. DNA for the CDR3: TGTGCCAGCAGCCACAGTGGCGGCCTTAACACTGAAGCTTTCTTT. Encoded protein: CASSHSGGLNTEAFF. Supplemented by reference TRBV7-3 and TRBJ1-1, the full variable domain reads GAGVSQTPSNKVTEKGKYVELRCDPISGHTALYWYRQSLGQGPEFLIYFQGTGAADDSGLPNDRFFAVRPEGSVSTLKIQRTERGDSAVYLCASSHSGGLNTEAFFGQGTRLTVV.

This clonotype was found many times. The CDR3, as DNA: TGTGCCAGCAGCCCACAATGGGACAGTGAAGCTTTCTTT. It encodes CASSPQWDSEAFF. The V and J genes are TRBV14 and TRBJ1-1, with 7 bases fitting TRBD1. The CDR3 length is 13 residues. Germline trimming cut 4 bases from V and 7 bases from J; bases unmatched to any gene: 6. Germline V gene sequence: CDR1 SGHDN, CDR2 FVKESK.

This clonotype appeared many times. CDR3 in amino acids: CASSASELYEQYF. For the CDR3, the DNA is TGTGCCAGCAGCGCAAGCGAGCTATACGAGCAGTACTTC. The rearrangement joins TRBV7-2 to TRBJ2-7; no clear D. This CDR3 spans 13 amino acids. The V end was cut by 5 bases, the J end by 4 bases, with 12 bases between. Germline CDR1 is SGHTA and CDR2 is FQGNSA.

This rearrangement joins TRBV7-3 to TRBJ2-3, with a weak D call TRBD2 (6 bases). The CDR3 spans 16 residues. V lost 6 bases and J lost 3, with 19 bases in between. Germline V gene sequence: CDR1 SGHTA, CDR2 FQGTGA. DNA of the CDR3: TGTGCCAGCAGTCCTGTCGGGCTAGCGAGGACAGATACGCAGTATTTT. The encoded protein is CASSPVGLARTDTQYF.

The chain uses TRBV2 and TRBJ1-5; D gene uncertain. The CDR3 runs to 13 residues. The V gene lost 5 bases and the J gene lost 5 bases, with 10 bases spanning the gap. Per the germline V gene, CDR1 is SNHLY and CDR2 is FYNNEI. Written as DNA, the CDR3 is TGTGCCAGCAGTCAAGAACTCGATCAGCCCCAGCATTTT. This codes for CASSQELDQPQHF.

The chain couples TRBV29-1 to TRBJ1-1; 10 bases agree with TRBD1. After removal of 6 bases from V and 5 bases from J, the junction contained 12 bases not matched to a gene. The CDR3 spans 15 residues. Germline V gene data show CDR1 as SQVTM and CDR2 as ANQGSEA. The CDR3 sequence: CSVQGQGREGTEAFF. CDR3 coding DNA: TGCAGCGTCCAGGGACAGGGGCGGGAAGGGACTGAAGCTTTCTTT.

The chain's CDR3 is CASSLDGGLGSYGYTF. CDR3 DNA: TGTGCCAGCAGCTTAGACGGAGGGCTCGGGTCCTATGGCTACACCTTC. This chain connects TRBV11-2 to TRBJ1-2; D gene ambiguous. The CDR3 consists of 16 residues. The V and J ends lost 0 bases and 4 bases respectively, with 15 bases between them. Germline values: CDR1 SGHAT, CDR2 FQNNGV.

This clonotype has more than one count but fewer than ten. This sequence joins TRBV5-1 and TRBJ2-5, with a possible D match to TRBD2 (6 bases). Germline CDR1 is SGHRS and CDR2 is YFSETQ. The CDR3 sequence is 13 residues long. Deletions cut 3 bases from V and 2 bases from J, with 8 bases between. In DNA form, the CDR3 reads TGCGCCAGCAGCTCGGACTATCAAGAGACCCAGTACTTC. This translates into CASSSDYQETQYF.

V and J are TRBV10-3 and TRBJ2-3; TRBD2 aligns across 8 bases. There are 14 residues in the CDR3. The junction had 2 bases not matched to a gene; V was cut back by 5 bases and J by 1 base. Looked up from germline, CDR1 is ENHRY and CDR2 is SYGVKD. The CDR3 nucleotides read TGTGCCATCAGTCCGGGGGGGGGCACAGATACGCAGTATTTT. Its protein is CAISPGGGTDTQYF.

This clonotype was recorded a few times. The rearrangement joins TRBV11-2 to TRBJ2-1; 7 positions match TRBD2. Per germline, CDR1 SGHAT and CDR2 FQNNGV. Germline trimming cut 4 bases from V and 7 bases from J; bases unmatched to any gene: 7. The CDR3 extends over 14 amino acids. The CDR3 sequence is CASSSGWGGNEQFF. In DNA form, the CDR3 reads TGTGCCAGCAGCTCAGGTTGGGGGGGAAATGAGCAGTTCTTC.

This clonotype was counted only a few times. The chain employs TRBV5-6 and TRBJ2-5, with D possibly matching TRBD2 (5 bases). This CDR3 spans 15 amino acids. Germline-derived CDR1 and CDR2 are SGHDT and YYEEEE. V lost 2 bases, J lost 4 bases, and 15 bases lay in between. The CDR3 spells CASSFRSTRGETQYF. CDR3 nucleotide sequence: TGTGCCAGCAGCTTCCGGAGCACCCGGGGAGAGACCCAGTACTTC.

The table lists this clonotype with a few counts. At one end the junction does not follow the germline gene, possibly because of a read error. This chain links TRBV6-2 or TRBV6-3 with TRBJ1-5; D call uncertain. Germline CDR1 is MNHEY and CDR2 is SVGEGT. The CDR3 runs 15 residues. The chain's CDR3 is CASSHSGPRNQPQHF. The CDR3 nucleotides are TGTGCCAGCAGTCACTCCGGACCCCGCAATCAGCCCCAGCATTTT.

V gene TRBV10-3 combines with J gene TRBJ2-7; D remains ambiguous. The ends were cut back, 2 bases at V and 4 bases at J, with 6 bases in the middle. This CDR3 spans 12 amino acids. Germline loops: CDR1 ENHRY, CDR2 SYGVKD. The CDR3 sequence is CAISETRYEQYF. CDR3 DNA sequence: TGTGCCATCAGTGAGACCCGATACGAGCAGTACTTC.

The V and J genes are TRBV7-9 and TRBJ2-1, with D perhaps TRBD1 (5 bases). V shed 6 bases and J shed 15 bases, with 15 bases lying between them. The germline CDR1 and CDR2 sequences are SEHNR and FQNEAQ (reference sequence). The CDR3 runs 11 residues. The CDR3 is CASSPGQGPFF. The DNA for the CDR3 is TGTGCCAGCAGTCCTGGGCAGGGTCCGTTCTTC.

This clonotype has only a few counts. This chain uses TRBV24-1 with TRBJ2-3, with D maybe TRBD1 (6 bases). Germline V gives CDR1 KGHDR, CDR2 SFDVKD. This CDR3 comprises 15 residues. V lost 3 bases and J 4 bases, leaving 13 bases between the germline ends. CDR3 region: CATSDTRGSADTQYF. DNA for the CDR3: TGTGCCACCAGTGATACCAGGGGTAGCGCAGATACGCAGTATTTT.

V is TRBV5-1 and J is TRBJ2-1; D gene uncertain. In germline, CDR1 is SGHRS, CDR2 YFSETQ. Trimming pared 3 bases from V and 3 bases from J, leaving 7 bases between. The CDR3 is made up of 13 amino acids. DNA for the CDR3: TGCGCCAGCAGCTCCCGGATCTACAATGAGCAGTTCTTC. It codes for CASSSRIYNEQFF. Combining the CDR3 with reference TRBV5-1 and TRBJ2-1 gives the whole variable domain KAGVTQTPRYLIKTRGQQVTLSCSPISGHRSVSWYQQTPGQGLQFLFEYFSETQRNKGNFPGRFSGRQFSNSRSEMNVSTLELGDSALYLCASSSRIYNEQFFGPGTRLTVL.

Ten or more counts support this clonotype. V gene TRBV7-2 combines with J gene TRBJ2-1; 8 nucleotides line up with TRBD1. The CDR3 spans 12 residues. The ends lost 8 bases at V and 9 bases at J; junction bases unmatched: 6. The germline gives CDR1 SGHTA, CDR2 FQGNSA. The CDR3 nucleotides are TGTGCCAGCGCCCGAGGGACAGGTGAGCAGTTCTTC. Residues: CASARGTGEQFF.

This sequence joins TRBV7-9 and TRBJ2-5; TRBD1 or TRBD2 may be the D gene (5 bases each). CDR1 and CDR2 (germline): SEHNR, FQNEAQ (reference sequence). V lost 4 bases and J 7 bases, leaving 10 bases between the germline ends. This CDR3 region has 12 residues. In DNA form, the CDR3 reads TGTGCCAGCAGCTCACAGGCGGGGACCCAGTACTTC. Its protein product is CASSSQAGTQYF.